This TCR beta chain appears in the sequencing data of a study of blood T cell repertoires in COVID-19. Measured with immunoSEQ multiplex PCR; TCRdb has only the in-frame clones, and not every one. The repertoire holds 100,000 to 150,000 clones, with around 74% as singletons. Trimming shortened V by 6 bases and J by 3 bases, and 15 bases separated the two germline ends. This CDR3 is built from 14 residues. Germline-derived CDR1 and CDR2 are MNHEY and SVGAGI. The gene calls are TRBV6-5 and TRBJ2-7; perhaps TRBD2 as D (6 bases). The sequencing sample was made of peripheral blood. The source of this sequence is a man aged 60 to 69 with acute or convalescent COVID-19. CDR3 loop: CASRAGLNNYEQYF. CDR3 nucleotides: TGTGCCAGCAGGGCCGGACTAAATAACTACGAGCAGTACTTC.